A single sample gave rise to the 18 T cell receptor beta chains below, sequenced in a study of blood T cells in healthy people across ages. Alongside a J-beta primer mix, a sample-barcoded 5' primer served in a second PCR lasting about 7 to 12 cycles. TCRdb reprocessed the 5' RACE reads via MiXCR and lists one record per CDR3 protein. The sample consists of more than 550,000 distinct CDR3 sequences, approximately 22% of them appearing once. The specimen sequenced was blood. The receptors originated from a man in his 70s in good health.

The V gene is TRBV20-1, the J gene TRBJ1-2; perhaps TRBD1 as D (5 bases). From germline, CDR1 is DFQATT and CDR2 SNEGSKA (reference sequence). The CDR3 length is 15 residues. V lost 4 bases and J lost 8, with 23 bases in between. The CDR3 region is CSATQNLATRGGYTF. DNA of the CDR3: TGCAGTGCTACCCAAAATTTGGCAACTAGGGGCGGCTACACCTTC.

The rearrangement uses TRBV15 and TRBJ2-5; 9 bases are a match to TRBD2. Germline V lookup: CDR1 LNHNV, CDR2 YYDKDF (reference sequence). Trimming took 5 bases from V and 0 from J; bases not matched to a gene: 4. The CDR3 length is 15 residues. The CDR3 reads CATSVSGGYQETQYF. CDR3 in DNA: TGTGCCACCAGCGTAAGCGGGGGGTACCAAGAGACCCAGTACTTC.

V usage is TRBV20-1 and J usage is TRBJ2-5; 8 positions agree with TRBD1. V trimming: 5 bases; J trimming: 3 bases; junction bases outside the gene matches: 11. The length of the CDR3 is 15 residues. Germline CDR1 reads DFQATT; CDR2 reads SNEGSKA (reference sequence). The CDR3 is CSADHWTGWEETQYF. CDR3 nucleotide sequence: TGCAGTGCTGACCACTGGACAGGGTGGGAAGAGACCCAGTACTTC.

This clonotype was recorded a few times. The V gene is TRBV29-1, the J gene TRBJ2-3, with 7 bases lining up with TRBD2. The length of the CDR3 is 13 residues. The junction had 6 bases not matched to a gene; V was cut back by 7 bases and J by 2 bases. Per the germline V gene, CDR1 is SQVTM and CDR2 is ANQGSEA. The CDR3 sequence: CSAPGGYTDTQYF. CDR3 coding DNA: TGCAGCGCGCCGGGGGGTTACACAGATACGCAGTATTTT.

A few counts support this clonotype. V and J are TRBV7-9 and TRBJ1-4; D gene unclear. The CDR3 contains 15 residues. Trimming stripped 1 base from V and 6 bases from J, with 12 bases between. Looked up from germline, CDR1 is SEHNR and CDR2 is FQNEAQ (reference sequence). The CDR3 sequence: CASSLDVRWDEKLFF. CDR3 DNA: TGTGCCAGCAGCTTAGATGTGAGGTGGGATGAAAAACTGTTTTTT.

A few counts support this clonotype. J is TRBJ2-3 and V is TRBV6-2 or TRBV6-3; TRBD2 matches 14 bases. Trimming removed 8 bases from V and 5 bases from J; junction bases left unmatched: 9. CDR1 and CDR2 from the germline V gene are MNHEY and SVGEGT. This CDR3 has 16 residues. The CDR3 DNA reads TGTGCCAGCTACAAGCCGGGACTAGCGGGGGTAGATACGCAGTATTTT. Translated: CASYKPGLAGVDTQYF.

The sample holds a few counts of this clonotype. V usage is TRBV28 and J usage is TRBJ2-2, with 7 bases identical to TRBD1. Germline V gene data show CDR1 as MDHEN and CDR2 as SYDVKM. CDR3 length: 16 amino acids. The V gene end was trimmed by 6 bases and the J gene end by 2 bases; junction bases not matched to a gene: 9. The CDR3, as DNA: TGTGCCAGCAGCCCCCGGGACAGTATAAACACCGGGGAGCTGTTTTTT. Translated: CASSPRDSINTGELFF.

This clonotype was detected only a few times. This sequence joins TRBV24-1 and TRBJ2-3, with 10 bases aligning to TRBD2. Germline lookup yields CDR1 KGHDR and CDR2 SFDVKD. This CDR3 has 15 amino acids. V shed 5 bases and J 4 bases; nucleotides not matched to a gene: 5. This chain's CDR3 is CATSAPSGSPDTQYF. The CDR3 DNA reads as TGTGCCACCAGTGCGCCTAGCGGGAGCCCAGATACGCAGTATTTT.

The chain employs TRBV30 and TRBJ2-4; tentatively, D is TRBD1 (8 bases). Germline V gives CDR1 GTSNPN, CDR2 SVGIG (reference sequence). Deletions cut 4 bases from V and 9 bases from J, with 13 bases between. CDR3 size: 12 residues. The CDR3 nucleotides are TGTGCCTGGAATACAGGGGGGGGCATTCAGTACTTC. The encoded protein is CAWNTGGGIQYF.

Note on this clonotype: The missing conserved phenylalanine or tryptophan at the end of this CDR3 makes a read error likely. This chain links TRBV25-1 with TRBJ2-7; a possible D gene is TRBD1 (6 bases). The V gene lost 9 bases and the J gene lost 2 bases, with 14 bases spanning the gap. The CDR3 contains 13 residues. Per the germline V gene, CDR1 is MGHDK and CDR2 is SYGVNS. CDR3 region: CASSGQGTYEQYI. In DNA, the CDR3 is TGTGCCAGTTCGGGACAAGGCACCTACGAGCAGTACATC.

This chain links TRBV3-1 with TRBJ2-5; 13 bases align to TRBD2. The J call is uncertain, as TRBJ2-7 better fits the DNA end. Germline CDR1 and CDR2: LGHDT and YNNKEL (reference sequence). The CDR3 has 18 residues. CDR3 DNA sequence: TGTGCCAGCAGCCAAGGGTTTGTGACTAGCGGGGGGACCTACGAGCAGTACTTC. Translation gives CASSQGFVTSGGTYEQYF.

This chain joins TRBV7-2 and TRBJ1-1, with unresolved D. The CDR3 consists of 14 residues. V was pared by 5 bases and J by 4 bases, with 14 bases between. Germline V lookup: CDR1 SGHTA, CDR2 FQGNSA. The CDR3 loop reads CASSLMGEGTEAFF. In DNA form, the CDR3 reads TGTGCCAGCAGCCTAATGGGTGAGGGCACTGAAGCTTTCTTT.

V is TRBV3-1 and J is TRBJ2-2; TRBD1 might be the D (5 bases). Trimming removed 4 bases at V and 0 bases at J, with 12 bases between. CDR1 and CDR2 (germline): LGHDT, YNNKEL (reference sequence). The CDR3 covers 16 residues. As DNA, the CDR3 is TGTGCCAGCAGCCGAGGACATACAACGAACACCGGGGAGCTGTTTTTT. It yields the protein CASSRGHTTNTGELFF.

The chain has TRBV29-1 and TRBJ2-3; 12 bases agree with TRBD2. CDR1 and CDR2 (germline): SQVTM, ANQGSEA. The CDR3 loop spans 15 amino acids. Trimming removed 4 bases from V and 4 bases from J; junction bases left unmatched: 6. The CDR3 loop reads CSVGTSGAASDTQYF. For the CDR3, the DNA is TGCAGCGTTGGGACTAGCGGGGCTGCATCAGATACGCAGTATTTT.

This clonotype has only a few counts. The CDR3 nucleotides are TGTGCCAGCAGTTCCCAGGTCGGGACAGGGGGAACTGAAGCTTTCTTT. This encodes CASSSQVGTGGTEAFF. The V call is TRBV6-2 or TRBV6-3, the J call TRBJ1-1; 11 nucleotides match TRBD1. V lost 4 bases, J lost 5 bases, and 9 bases stayed unmatched. The CDR3 is 16 residues long. From germline, CDR1 is MNHEY and CDR2 SVGEGT.

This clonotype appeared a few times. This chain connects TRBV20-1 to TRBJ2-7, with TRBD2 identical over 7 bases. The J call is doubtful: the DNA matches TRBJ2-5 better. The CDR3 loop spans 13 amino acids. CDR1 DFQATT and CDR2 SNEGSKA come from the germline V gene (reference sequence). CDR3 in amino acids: CSARGSAGETQYF. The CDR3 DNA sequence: TGCAGTGCCCGCGGGAGTGCGGGAGAGACCCAGTACTTC.

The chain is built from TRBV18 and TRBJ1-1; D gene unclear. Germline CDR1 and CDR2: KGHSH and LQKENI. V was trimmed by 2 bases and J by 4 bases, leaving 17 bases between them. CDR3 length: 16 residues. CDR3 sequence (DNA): TGTGCCAGCTCACCATCCGCAGGTGTTATGGGCACTGAAGCTTTCTTT. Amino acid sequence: CASSPSAGVMGTEAFF.

The DNA for the CDR3 is TGTGCCACCAGTGAAACCGCTCTTCCCGAGGGAAATGAGCAGTTCTTC. Translated: CATSETALPEGNEQFF. This sequence joins TRBV24-1 and TRBJ2-5; weak D call: TRBD2 (5 bases). The closer fit of TRBJ2-1 to the DNA end suggests the J call may be wrong. The V gene's germline CDR1 is KGHDR and CDR2 SFDVKD. The CDR3 length is 16 residues.